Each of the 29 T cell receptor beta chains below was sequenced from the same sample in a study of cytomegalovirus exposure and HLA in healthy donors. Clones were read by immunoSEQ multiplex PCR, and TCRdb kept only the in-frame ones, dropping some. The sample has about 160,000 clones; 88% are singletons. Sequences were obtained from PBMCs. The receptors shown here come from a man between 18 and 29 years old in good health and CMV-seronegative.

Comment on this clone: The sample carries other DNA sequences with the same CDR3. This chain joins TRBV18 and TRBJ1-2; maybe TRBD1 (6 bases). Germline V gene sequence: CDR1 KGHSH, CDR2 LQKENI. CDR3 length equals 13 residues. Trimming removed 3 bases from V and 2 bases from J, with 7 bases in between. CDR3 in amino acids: CASSPDRNYGYTF. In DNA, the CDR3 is TGTGCCAGCTCACCTGACAGGAACTATGGCTACACCTTC.

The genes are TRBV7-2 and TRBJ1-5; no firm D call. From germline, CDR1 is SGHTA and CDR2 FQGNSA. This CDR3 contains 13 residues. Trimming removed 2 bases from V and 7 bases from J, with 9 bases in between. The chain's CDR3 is CASSLSYGQPQHF. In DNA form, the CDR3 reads TGTGCCAGCAGCTTATCTTATGGCCAGCCCCAGCATTTT.

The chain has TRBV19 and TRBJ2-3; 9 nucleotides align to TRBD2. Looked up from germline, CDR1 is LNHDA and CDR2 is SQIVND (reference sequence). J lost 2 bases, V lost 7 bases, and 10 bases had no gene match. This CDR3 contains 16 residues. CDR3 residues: CASNPRAGGTTDTQYF. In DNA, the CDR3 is TGTGCCAGTAACCCCCGGGCGGGGGGGACCACAGATACGCAGTATTTT. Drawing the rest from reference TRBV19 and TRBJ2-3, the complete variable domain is DGGITQSPKYLFRKEGQNVTLSCEQNLNHDAMYWYRQDPGQGLRLIYYSQIVNDFQKGDIAEGYSVSREKKESFPLTVTSAQKNPTAFYLCASNPRAGGTTDTQYFGPGTRLTVL.

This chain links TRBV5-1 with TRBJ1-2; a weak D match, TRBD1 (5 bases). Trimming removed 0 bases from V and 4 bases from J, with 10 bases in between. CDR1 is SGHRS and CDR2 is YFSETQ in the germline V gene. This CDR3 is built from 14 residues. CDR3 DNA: TGCGCCAGCAGCTTGGAGGGGTCAACCTATGGCTACACCTTC. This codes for CASSLEGSTYGYTF.

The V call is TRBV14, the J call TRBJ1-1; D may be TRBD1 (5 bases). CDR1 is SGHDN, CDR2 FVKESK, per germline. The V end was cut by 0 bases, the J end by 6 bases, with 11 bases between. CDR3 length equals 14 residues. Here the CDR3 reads CASSQDRVYSEAFF. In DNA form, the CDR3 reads TGTGCCAGCAGCCAAGACAGGGTCTACTCTGAAGCTTTCTTT.

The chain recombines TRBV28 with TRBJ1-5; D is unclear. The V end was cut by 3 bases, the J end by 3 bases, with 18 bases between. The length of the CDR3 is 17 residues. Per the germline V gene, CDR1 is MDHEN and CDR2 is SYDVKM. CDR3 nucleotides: TGTGCCAGCAGTTTCGGTTATGAGGCTTATACCAATCAGCCCCAGCATTTT. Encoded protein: CASSFGYEAYTNQPQHF.

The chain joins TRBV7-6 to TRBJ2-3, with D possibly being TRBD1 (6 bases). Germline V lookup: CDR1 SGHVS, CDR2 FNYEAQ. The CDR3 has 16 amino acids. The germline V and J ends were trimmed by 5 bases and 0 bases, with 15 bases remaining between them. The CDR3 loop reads CASSEAGTLSTDTQYF. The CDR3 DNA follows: TGTGCCAGCAGCGAGGCCGGGACACTTAGCACAGATACGCAGTATTTT.

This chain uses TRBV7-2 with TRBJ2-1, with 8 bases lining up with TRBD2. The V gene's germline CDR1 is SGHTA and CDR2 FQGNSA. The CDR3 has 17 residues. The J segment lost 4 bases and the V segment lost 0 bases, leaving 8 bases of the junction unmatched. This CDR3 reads CASSLALIAGIYNEQFF. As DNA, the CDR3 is TGTGCCAGCAGCTTAGCTCTAATAGCGGGGATTTACAATGAGCAGTTCTTC.

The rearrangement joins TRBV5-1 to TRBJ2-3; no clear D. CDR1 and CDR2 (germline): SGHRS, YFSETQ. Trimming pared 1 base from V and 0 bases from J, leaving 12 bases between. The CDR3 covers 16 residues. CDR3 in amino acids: CASSLWKADSTDTQYF. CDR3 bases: TGCGCCAGCAGCTTGTGGAAGGCGGATAGCACAGATACGCAGTATTTT.

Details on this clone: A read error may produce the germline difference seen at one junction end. CDR3 in DNA: TGTGCCAGCAGTTCAACAGGGGGCTCCTCCGAGCAGTACTTC. As protein: CASSSTGGSSEQYF. The genes are TRBV27 and TRBJ2-7; 9 nucleotides match TRBD1. This CDR3 comprises 14 residues. Germline values: CDR1 MNHEY, CDR2 SMNVEV (reference sequence).

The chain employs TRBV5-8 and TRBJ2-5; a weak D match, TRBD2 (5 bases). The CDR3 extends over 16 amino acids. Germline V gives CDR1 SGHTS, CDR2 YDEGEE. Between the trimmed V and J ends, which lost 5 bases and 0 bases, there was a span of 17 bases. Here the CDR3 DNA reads TGTGCCAGCAGTAGTATGGGGAGAGGTAACCAAGAGACCCAGTACTTC. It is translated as CASSSMGRGNQETQYF. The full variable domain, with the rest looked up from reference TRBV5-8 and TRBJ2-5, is EAGVTQSPTHLIKTRGQQATLRCSPISGHTSVYWYQQALGLGLQFLLWYDEGEERNRGNFPPRFSGRQFPNYSSELNVNALELEDSALYLCASSSMGRGNQETQYFGPGTRLLVL.

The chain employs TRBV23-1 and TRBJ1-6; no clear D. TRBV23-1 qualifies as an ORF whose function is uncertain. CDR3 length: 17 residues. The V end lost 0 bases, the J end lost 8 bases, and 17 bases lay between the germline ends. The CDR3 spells CASSQSMAGSEYSPLHF. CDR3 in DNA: TGCGCCAGCAGTCAATCGATGGCGGGAAGTGAATATTCACCCCTCCACTTT.

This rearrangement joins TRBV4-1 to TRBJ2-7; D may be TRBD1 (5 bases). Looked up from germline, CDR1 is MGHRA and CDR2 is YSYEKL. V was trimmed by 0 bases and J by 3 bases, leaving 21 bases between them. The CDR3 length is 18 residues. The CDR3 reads CASSQERTDNNPHYEQYF. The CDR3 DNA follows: TGCGCCAGCAGCCAAGAGAGGACGGACAACAACCCTCACTACGAGCAGTACTTC.

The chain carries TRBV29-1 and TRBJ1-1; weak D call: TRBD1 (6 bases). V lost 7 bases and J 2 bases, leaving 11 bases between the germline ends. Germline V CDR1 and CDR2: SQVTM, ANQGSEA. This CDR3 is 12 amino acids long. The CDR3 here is CSANRENTEAFF. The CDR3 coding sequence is TGCAGCGCCAACAGGGAAAACACTGAAGCTTTCTTT. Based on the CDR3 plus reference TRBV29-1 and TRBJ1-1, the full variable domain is SAVISQKPSRDICQRGTSLTIQCQVDSQVTMMFWYRQQPGQSLTLIATANQGSEATYESGFVIDKFPISRPNLTFSTLTVSNMSPEDSSIYLCSANRENTEAFFGQGTRLTVV.

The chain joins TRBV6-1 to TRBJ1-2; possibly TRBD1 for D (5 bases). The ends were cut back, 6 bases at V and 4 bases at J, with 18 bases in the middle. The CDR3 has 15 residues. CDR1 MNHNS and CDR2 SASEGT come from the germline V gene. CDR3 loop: CASRGVGGKGYGYTF. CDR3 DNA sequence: TGTGCCAGCAGAGGTGTTGGGGGGAAGGGCTATGGCTACACCTTC.

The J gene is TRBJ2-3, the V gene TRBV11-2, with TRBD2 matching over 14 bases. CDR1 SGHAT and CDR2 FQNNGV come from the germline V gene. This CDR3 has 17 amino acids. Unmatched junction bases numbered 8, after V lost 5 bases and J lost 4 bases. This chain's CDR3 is CASSLGLAGGMADTQYF. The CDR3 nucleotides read TGTGCCAGCAGCCTCGGACTAGCGGGGGGCATGGCAGATACGCAGTATTTT.

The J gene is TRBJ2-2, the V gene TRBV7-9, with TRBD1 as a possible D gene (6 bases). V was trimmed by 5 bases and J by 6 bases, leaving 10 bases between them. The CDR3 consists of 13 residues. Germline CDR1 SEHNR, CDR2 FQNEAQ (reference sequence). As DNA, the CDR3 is TGTGCCAGCAGCCTAACAGGGCCCGGGGAGCTGTTTTTT. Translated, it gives CASSLTGPGELFF.

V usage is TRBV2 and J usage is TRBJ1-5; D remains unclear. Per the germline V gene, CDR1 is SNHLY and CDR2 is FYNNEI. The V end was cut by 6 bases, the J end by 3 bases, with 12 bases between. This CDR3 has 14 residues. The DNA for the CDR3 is TGTGCCAGCAGCGGAGGTCGATTCAATCAGCCCCAGCATTTT. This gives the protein CASSGGRFNQPQHF. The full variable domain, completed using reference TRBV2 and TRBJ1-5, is EPEVTQTPSHQVTQMGQEVILRCVPISNHLYFYWYRQILGQKVEFLVSFYNNEISEKSEIFDDQFSVERPDGSNFTLKIRSTKLEDSAMYFCASSGGRFNQPQHFGDGTRLSIL.

CDR3 DNA: TGTGCCAGCCTGGGACAGCCGAACACTGAAGCTTTCTTT. Residues: CASLGQPNTEAFF. This chain links TRBV6-1 with TRBJ1-1; 7 nucleotides line up with TRBD1. V lost 8 bases, J lost 1 base, and 4 bases stayed unmatched. Germline CDR1 reads MNHNS; CDR2 reads SASEGT. This CDR3 is 13 amino acids long.

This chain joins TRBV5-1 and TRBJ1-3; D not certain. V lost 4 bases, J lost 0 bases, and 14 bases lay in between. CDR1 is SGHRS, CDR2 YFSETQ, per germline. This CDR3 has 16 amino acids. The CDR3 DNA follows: TGCGCCAGCAGCCTCCCACATCCCAACTCTGGAAACACCATATATTTT. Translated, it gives CASSLPHPNSGNTIYF.

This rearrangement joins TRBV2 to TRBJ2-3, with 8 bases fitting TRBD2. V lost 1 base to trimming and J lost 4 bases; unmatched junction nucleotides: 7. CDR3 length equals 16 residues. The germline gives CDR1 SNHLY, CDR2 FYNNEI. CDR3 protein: CASSEVERENADTQYF. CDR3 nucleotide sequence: TGTGCCAGCAGTGAAGTGGAGCGGGAGAACGCAGATACGCAGTATTTT.

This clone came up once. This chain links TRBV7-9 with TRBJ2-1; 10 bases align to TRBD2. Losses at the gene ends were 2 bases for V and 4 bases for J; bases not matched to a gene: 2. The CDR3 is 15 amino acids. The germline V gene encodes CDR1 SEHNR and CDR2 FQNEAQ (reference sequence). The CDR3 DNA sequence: TGTGCCAGCAGCTTATTAGCGGGAGGATACAATGAGCAGTTCTTC. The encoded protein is CASSLLAGGYNEQFF.

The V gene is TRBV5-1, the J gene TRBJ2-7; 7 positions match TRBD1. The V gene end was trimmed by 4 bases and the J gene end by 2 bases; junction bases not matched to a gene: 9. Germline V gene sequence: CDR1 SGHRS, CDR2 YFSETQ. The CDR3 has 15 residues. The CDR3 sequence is CASSLRTGPAYEQYV. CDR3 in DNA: TGCGCCAGCAGCCTACGGACAGGTCCGGCCTACGAGCAGTACGTC.

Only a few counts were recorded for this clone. CDR3 sequence (DNA): TGCGCCAGCACCCCGAATAAGGGGAGGACTGAAGCTTTCTTT. It translates to CASTPNKGRTEAFF. The chain combines TRBV10-2 with TRBJ1-1; D is perhaps TRBD1 (5 bases). This CDR3 has 14 residues. The germline gives CDR1 WSHSY, CDR2 SAAADI. The V end was cut by 7 bases, the J end by 5 bases, with 17 bases between.

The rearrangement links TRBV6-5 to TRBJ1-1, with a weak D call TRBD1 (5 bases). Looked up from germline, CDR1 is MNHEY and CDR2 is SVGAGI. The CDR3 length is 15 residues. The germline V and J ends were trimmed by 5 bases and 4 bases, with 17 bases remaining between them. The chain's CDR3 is CASSQGRGITTEAFF. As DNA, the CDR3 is TGTGCCAGCAGTCAGGGTAGGGGTATAACCACTGAAGCTTTCTTT.

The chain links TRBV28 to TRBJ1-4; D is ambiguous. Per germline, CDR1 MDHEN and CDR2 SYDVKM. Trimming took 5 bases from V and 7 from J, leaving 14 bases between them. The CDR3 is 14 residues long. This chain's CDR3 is CASSLTSSPEKLFF. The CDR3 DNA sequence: TGTGCCAGCAGTCTAACCTCATCACCTGAAAAACTGTTTTTT.

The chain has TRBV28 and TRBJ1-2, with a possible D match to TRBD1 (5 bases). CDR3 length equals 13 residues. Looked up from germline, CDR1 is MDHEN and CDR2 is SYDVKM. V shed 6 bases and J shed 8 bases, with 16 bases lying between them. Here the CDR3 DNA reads TGTGCCAGCAGCCTCCAGACAGTAGACGGCTACACCTTC. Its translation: CASSLQTVDGYTF.

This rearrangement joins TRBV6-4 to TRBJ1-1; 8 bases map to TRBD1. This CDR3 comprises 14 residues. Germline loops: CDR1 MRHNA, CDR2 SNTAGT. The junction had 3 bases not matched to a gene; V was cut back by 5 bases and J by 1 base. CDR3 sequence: CASSTGTGNTEAFF. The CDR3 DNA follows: TGTGCCAGCAGTACCGGGACAGGGAACACTGAAGCTTTCTTT.

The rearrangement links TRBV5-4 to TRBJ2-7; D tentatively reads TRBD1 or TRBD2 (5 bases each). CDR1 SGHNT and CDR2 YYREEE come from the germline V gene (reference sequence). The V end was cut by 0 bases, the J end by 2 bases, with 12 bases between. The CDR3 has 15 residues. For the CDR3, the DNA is TGTGCCAGCAGCTTGGGGACCGTGGGGGCCTACGAGCAGTACGTC. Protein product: CASSLGTVGAYEQYV.